One and the same sample provided the 3 T cell receptor beta chains below, sequenced in a study of regulatory T cells in long-lasting Graves disease. Noted time point: newly diagnosed GD, antithyroid drugs for less than 3 months. Extracted PBMC RNA gave rise to the TCR library. Relying on iRepertoire HTBI primers and Arm-PCR of CDR3 regions, the team built TCR beta libraries. TCRdb re-called the multiplex PCR reads with MiXCR, one entry per CDR3 protein. The sample consists of approximately 350,000 distinct CDR3 sequences, around 11% of them appearing once. This sample was shared with a second study, whose subject was T cells in Graves' hyperthyroidism and ophthalmopathy.

The material was peripheral blood mononuclear cells (PBMCs), obtained at new diagnosis, from a patient treated with antithyroid drugs. Every receptor here comes from a woman aged 18 to 35 with Graves disease.

The chain has TRBV7-3 and TRBJ2-7; D unresolved. Trimming took off 3 bases at V and 2 bases at J, with 8 bases between the two ends. The CDR3 consists of 13 residues. CDR1 is SGHTA and CDR2 is FQGTGA in the germline V gene. CDR3 nucleotide sequence: TGTGCCAGCAGCTTGGGCAGAACCTACGAGCAGTACTTC. This gives the protein CASSLGRTYEQYF.

This clonotype was counted only a few times. The chain combines TRBV4-3 with TRBJ2-5; D unclear. The V end was cut by 0 bases, the J end by 5 bases, with 16 bases between. The CDR3 covers 16 residues. Looked up from germline, CDR1 is LGHNA and CDR2 is YSLEER. CDR3 region: CASSQDLGRPGETQYF. In nucleotides, the CDR3 is TGCGCCAGCAGCCAAGATCTGGGCAGGCCCGGGGAGACCCAGTACTTC.

There are a few counts of this clonotype. One end of the junction fails to match germline, which may point to a read error. CDR3 coding DNA: TGTACCAGCAGCGCCCGGAGGAGCCCTAATGAAAAACTGTTTTTT. Protein sequence: CTSSARRSPNEKLFF. The chain recombines TRBV9 with TRBJ1-4; D is unclear. This CDR3 is 15 amino acids long. Germline V lookup: CDR1 SGDLS, CDR2 YYNGEE.